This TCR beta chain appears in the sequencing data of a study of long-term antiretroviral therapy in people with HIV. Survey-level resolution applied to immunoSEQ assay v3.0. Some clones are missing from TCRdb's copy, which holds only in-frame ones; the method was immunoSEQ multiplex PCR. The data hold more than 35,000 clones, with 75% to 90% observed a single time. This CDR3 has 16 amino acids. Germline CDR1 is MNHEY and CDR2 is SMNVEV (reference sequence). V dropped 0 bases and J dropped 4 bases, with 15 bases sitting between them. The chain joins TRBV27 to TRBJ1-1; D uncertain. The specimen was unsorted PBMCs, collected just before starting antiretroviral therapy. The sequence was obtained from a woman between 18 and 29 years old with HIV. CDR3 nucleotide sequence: TGTGCCAGCAGTTTATCGACCCGCCTACGGGGCACTGAAGCTTTCTTT. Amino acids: CASSLSTRLRGTEAFF.